Shown below are 22 T cell receptor beta chains from a single sample sequenced in a study of monozygotic twins with inflammatory bowel disease. With the 5' RACE reads reprocessed, TCRdb shows one record per CDR3 protein and no DNA. The ten top clones account for 2% to 3%, within a sample of 440,000 or so distinct CDR3 sequences. Sequenced material: blood. These receptors were obtained from a human donor with ulcerative colitis or Crohn's disease, or a healthy co-twin of an affected twin (not recorded which).

The chain employs TRBV29-1 and TRBJ1-1; TCRdb's D gene call, TRBD1, goes unchecked for lack of DNA. The CDR3 length is 13 residues. The germline gives CDR1 SQVTM, CDR2 ANQGSEA. CDR3 amino acids: CSVATATNTEAFF.

The chain is built from TRBV29-1 and TRBJ2-1; the TCRdb call, TRBD2, lacks DNA for checking. The CDR3 loop spans 14 amino acids. CDR1 SQVTM and CDR2 ANQGSEA come from the germline V gene. The CDR3 sequence is CSVAVWSSYNEQFF.

The V gene is TRBV4-3, the J gene TRBJ2-3; the D call from TCRdb, TRBD2, cannot be confirmed without DNA. The CDR3 consists of 16 residues. Germline CDR1 and CDR2: LGHNA and YSLEER. CDR3 loop: CASSRRASGDTDTQYF.

The chain links TRBV4-2 to TRBJ1-2; TCRdb calls TRBD1, which cannot be checked without DNA. The germline gives CDR1 LGHNA, CDR2 YNFKEQ. The CDR3 runs to 18 residues. CDR3 amino acids: CASSQDLTGATGSYGYTF.

J is TRBJ1-5 and V is TRBV7-2; TCRdb returns TRBD1, unconfirmable since there is no DNA. This CDR3 is built from 15 residues. Germline V lookup: CDR1 SGHTA, CDR2 FQGNSA. CDR3 protein: CASSLPPGQYQPQHF.

The rearrangement joins TRBV7-7 to TRBJ1-5. The CDR3 extends over 13 amino acids. Looked up from germline, CDR1 is SSHAT and CDR2 is FNYEAQ (reference sequence). The CDR3 protein is CASSLDRYQPQHF.

This CDR3 is CASSRFGSETYEQYF. This sequence joins TRBV5-1 and TRBJ2-7; the D gene TCRdb calls, TRBD2, cannot be checked with no DNA. The germline CDR1 and CDR2 sequences are SGHRS and YFSETQ. CDR3 size: 15 residues.

This chain connects TRBV4-3 to TRBJ2-5; TCRdb gives TRBD2 as the D gene, but with no DNA this cannot be confirmed. The CDR3 is made up of 17 amino acids. Looked up from germline, CDR1 is LGHNA and CDR2 is YSLEER. This CDR3 reads CASSQEGTNLLQETQYF.

The chain recombines TRBV6-1 with TRBJ2-7; as DNA is missing, the TRBD1 call by TCRdb cannot be tested. The CDR3 runs 15 residues. Germline V CDR1 and CDR2: MNHNS, SASEGT. CDR3 region: CASTTDRGYSYEQYF.

J is TRBJ2-3 and V is TRBV7-2; as DNA is missing, the TRBD2 call by TCRdb cannot be tested. The CDR3 spans 15 residues. The V gene's germline CDR1 is SGHTA and CDR2 FQGNSA. CDR3 sequence: CASSSESGSTDTQYF.

This chain uses TRBV29-1 with TRBJ2-1; TCRdb's assignment of TRBD1 cannot be checked, as there is no DNA. CDR3 size: 15 residues. Germline loops: CDR1 SQVTM, CDR2 ANQGSEA. CDR3 loop: CSVPGGQPAYNEQFF.

The rearrangement joins TRBV20-1 to TRBJ2-7; the D gene TCRdb calls, TRBD2, cannot be checked with no DNA. In germline, CDR1 is DFQATT, CDR2 SNEGSKA (reference sequence). The CDR3 runs to 14 residues. The CDR3 reads CSAPGLAGTGEQYF.

J is TRBJ2-3 and V is TRBV25-1; lacking DNA, the TRBD1 call made by TCRdb goes unchecked. Germline V gene sequence: CDR1 MGHDK, CDR2 SYGVNS. CDR3 length: 16 amino acids. This chain's CDR3 is CASSEYGAGDADTQYF.

The chain links TRBV5-1 to TRBJ2-1; there is no DNA to check the TCRdb D call of TRBD2. Germline values: CDR1 SGHRS, CDR2 YFSETQ. CDR3 length: 15 residues. The CDR3 region is CASSQGLAGGNEQFF.

V is TRBV3-1 and J is TRBJ2-1. This CDR3 comprises 13 residues. CDR1 LGHDT and CDR2 YNNKEL come from the germline V gene (reference sequence). The CDR3 is CASSQEGLDEQFF.

This chain joins TRBV20-1 and TRBJ2-5; TCRdb picks TRBD2, but there is no DNA to check that call. Germline V gene sequence: CDR1 DFQATT, CDR2 SNEGSKA (reference sequence). CDR3 size: 13 residues. The CDR3 is CSRTGGMVETQYF.

The V and J genes are TRBV27 and TRBJ2-2; TCRdb designates TRBD2, a call that cannot be tested without DNA. Germline loops: CDR1 MNHEY, CDR2 SMNVEV (reference sequence). The CDR3 runs to 16 residues. CDR3: CASSSLAGGLGGELFF.

This chain's CDR3 is CSVEARPNTGELFF. The chain joins TRBV29-1 to TRBJ2-2. The CDR3 is 14 residues long. The germline CDR1 and CDR2 sequences are SQVTM and ANQGSEA.

The chain employs TRBV6-5 and TRBJ1-1; the TCRdb call, TRBD1, lacks DNA for checking. CDR1 and CDR2 from the germline V gene are MNHEY and SVGAGI. This CDR3 is built from 16 residues. CDR3 loop: CASSYSKSGVNTEAFF.

This sequence joins TRBV7-9 and TRBJ2-5; without DNA, the TCRdb call of TRBD2 cannot be checked. The CDR3 is made up of 16 amino acids. Germline V lookup: CDR1 SEHNR, CDR2 FQNEAQ (reference sequence). CDR3: CASSLSRGVGGETQYF.

This rearrangement joins TRBV18 to TRBJ1-4. The CDR3 is 16 residues long. The germline V gene encodes CDR1 KGHSH and CDR2 LQKENI. This CDR3 is CASSPRGGSNREKLFF.

The gene calls are TRBV20-1 and TRBJ2-1; lacking DNA, the TRBD1 call made by TCRdb goes unchecked. The V gene's germline CDR1 is DFQATT and CDR2 SNEGSKA (reference sequence). CDR3 size: 16 residues. CDR3 amino acids: CSAVEGGSSSYNEQFF.